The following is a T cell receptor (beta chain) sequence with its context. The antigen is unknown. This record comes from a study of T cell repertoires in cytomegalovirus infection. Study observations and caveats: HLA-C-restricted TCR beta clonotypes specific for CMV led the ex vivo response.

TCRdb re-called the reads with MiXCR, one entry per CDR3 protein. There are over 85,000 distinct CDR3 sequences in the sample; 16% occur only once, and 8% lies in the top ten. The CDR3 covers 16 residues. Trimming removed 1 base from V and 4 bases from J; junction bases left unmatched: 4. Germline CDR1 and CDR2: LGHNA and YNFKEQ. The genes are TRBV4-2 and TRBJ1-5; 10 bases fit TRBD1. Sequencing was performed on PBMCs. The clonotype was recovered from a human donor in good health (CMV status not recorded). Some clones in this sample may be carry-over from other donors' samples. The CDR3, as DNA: TGTGCCAGCAGCCAAGGTTTGGGACAGGGGAATCAGCCCCAGCATTTT. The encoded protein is CASSQGLGQGNQPQHF.